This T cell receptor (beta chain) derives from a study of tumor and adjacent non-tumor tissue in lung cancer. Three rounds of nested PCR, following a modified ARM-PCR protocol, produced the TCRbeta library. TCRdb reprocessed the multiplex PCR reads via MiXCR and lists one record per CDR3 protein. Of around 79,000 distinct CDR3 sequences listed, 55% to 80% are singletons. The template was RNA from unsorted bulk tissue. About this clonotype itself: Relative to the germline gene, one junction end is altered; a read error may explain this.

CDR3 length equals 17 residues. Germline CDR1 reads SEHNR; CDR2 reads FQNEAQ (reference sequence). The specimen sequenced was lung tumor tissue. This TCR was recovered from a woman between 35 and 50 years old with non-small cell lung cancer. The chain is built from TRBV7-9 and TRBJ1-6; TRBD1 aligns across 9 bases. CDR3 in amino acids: CGSSAGTGNLENLPLRF. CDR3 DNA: TGTGGCAGCAGCGCCGGGACAGGGAATCTCGAAAATTTACCCCTCCGCTTT.